Listed below are T cell receptor beta chains from one sample, sequenced in a study of yellow fever vaccine responses in identical twins. TCRdb redid the calling of the RT-PCR reads with MiXCR, one entry per CDR3 protein. The sample lists 30,000 to 35,000 distinct CDR3 sequences; roughly 60% were seen once. The sample here was T cells from blood (PBMCs), unsorted or a sorted subset (not recorded which), taken before or after yellow fever vaccination (not recorded which). Receptors originate from a woman under 30 who received the yellow fever vaccine. The CDR3 runs from the conserved cysteine through the conserved F or W. A D gene is named only where the DNA matches it firmly. For some rows the clone size is stated as once, few or many, or as a class when expanded; others skip it.

few 15 . TRBJ2-5 TRBV4-1 TGCGCCAGCAGCCAAGTCCGCGGGATCGACGAGACCCAGTACTTC CASSQVRGIDETQYF
. 15 . TRBJ2-1 TRBV9 TGTGCCAGCAGCGTTTCCGCTGTATCCTACAATGAGCAGTTCTTC CASSVSAVSYNEQFF
. 15 . TRBJ2-5 TRBV13 TGTGCCAGCAGCCTGTCGTTCCTAGCTACGGAGACCCAGTACTTC CASSLSFLATETQYF
. 12 . TRBJ1-4 TRBV11-1 TGTGCCAGCAGCTTAGTCGAGGAAAAACTGTTTTTT CASSLVEEKLFF
. 18 . TRBJ2-3 TRBV11-2 TGTGCCAGCAGCTTAGATCACATCCTTAAGGGTCACACAGATACGCAGTATTTT CASSLDHILKGHTDTQYF
. 14 . TRBJ2-7 TRBV14 TGTGCCAGCAGCCAAATGACGGACTCCTACGAGCAGTACTTC CASSQMTDSYEQYF
. 14 TRBD1 TRBJ1-5 TRBV6-1 TGTGCCAGCAGCCCCGGGACAGGGATTGGGCCCCAGCATTTT CASSPGTGIGPQHF
. 16 TRBD2 TRBJ2-2 TRBV4-2 TGTGCCAGCAGCCAAGAGACCCTGGGGGGGGCCGGGGAGCTGTTTTTT CASSQETLGGAGELFF
few 16 . TRBJ2-6 TRBV21-1 TGTGCCTTGCGGGGGCAGTTTTCCTCTGGGGCCAACGTCCTGACTTTC CALRGQFSSGANVLTF
. 14 . TRBJ2-1 TRBV9 TGTGCCAGCAGCCCCGAAGCCTCCTACAATGAGCAGTTCTTC CASSPEASYNEQFF
once 15 TRBD1 TRBJ2-5 TRBV29-1 TGCAGCGTTGAAGGCCCGGACAGGGGTATGGTGACCCAGTACTTC CSVEGPDRGMVTQYF
. 15 . TRBJ1-5 TRBV6-2/TRBV6-3 TGTGCCAGCAGTTACTCGATGGGGGGCAATCAGCCCCAGCATTTT CASSYSMGGNQPQHF
. 15 . TRBJ2-7 TRBV10-3 TGTGCCATCAACACGGGATCAGGGCTAGGGAACGAGCAGTACTTC CAINTGSGLGNEQYF
. 17 TRBD1 TRBJ2-2 TRBV5-4 TGTGCCAGCAGCTTGGTTCCGGACAGGGTTAGCACCGGGGAGCTGTTTTTT CASSLVPDRVSTGELFF
. 14 TRBD2 TRBJ2-1 TRBV29-1 TGCAGCGTTGGCGGGAGGGCAGTCTACAATGAGCAGTTCTTC CSVGGRAVYNEQFF
few 15 TRBD2 TRBJ2-1 TRBV6-1 TGTGCCAGCACTGCCGGGACTAGCGGGGACAATGAGCAGTTCTTC CASTAGTSGDNEQFF
. 15 TRBD1 TRBJ2-5 TRBV11-1 TGTGCCAGCAGCTCCCCGGGACAGGTCCGTAAGACCCAGTACTTC CASSSPGQVRKTQYF
. 15 . TRBJ2-5 TRBV6-1 TGTGCCAGCACCACGAGCCTAGCCAAACAAGAGACCCAGTACTTC CASTTSLAKQETQYF
few 16 TRBD2 TRBJ2-1 TRBV4-3 TGCGCCAGCAGCCAAGATCAGACGGGAGGGTACAATGAGCAGTTCTTC CASSQDQTGGYNEQFF
. 13 . TRBJ2-2 TRBV29-1 TGCAGCGCCTGGATTGCGAACACCGGGGAGCTGTTTTTT CSAWIANTGELFF
few 15 . TRBJ2-2 TRBV20-1 TGCAGTGCTAGTGGCAGTAGCGGGAACACCGGGGAGCTGTTTTTT CSASGSSGNTGELFF
. 13 . TRBJ2-1 TRBV2 TGTGCCAGCAGATCTACCGGATACAATGAGCAGTTCTTC CASRSTGYNEQFF
few 18 . TRBJ2-5 TRBV21-1 TGTGCCAGCAGCAAAGCGTTCGGGCGGACAAGGGAACAAGAGACCCAGTACTTC CASSKAFGRTREQETQYF
few 13 . TRBJ2-4 TRBV5-1 TGCGCCAGCAGCTTACAGGGTGGAGACATTCAGTACTTC CASSLQGGDIQYF
. 13 TRBD1 TRBJ2-2 TRBV3-1 TGTGCCAGCAGCCAAACAGGGGTCGGGGAGCTGTTTTTT CASSQTGVGELFF
. 12 . TRBJ2-7 TRBV29-1 TGCAGCGTTGCAGGCAGAACCTACGAGCAGTACTTC CSVAGRTYEQYF
. 17 TRBD2 TRBJ2-1 TRBV6-2/TRBV6-3 TGTGCCAGCAGTAACAACCGCATAGCGGGGGGAGACAATGAGCAGTTCTTC CASSNNRIAGGDNEQFF
. 15 . TRBJ2-1 TRBV12-3/TRBV12-4 TGTGCCAGCAGTTTGATGTTTGGCCAGATCAATGAGCAGTTCTTC CASSLMFGQINEQFF
. 12 . TRBJ1-2 TRBV12-3/TRBV12-4 TGTGCCAGCAGTTTAACCCTTTATGGCTACACCTTC CASSLTLYGYTF
. 10 . TRBJ2-7 TRBV2 TGTGCCAGCAGTGACTACGAGCAGTACTTC CASSDYEQYF
. 13 . TRBJ2-6 TRBV20-1 TGCAGTGCTCCGAGCTCTGGGGCCAACGTCCTGACTTTC CSAPSSGANVLTF
few 14 TRBD1 TRBJ1-2 TRBV11-3 TGTGCCAGCAGCTTAGGGGACAGCGGCTATGGCTACACCTTC CASSLGDSGYGYTF